What follows is one T cell receptor (beta chain) and its context. What it binds is unknown. Six replicates per PBMC sample, mostly from around 500 ng of genomic DNA. Here immunoSEQ multiplex PCR was the method, and the copy in TCRdb shows in-frame clones only, minus some. The sample gives fewer than 90,000 clones, about 85% of which show up once; around 3.7% is in the top ten. The data originate from a study of neoadjuvant anti-PD-1 for oral cavity cancer. As to time point: after neoadjuvant nivolumab, at surgical resection. These oral cavity squamous cell carcinomas were HPV-negative and locally advanced. Study-level findings and limits: Post-nivolumab, blood T cell clonality was significantly elevated in non-responders.

Germline trimming cut 3 bases from V and 0 bases from J; bases unmatched to any gene: 4. The CDR3 runs 16 residues. Germline V gives CDR1 KGHSH, CDR2 LQKENI. Sequencing used PBMCs, obtained after nivolumab (anti-PD-1) treatment. The chain recombines TRBV18 with TRBJ2-7, with 11 bases that match TRBD2. The receptor's source is a person aged 35-79 years with oral cavity squamous cell carcinoma. The DNA for the CDR3 is TGTGCCAGCTCACCGACGACTAGCGGGGTCTCCTACGAGCAGTACTTC. It translates to CASSPTTSGVSYEQYF. Supplemented by reference TRBV18 and TRBJ2-7, the full variable domain reads NAGVMQNPRHLVRRRGQEARLRCSPMKGHSHVYWYRQLPEEGLKFMVYLQKENIIDESGMPKERFSAEFPKEGPSILRIQQVVRGDSAAYFCASSPTTSGVSYEQYFGPGTRLTVT.